The 25 T cell receptor beta chains below come from one sample, sequenced in a study of blood T cells in healthy people across ages. Together with a sample-barcoded 5' primer, a J-beta primer mix was included in a second PCR lasting about 7 to 11 cycles. Each CDR3 protein is one row after TCRdb ran MiXCR on the 5' RACE reads. The sample comprises more than 800,000 distinct CDR3 sequences, more than 25% of which are singletons, and 15% to 20% rests with the top ten. Sample: blood. The origin of the receptors is a woman older than 75 in good health.

There are many counts of this clonotype. V is TRBV10-2 and J is TRBJ2-3; weak D call: TRBD1 (7 bases). Germline V gene data show CDR1 as WSHSY and CDR2 as SAAADI. The CDR3 runs 16 residues. V was pared by 5 bases and J by 0 bases, with 15 bases between. CDR3 in amino acids: CASSRETGRSTDTQYF. The DNA of the CDR3 is TGCGCCAGCAGTAGAGAGACAGGGAGGAGCACAGATACGCAGTATTTT.

Ten or more counts support this clonotype. V is TRBV7-6 and J is TRBJ2-1, with TRBD2 matching 12 bases. CDR3 length equals 17 residues. Germline CDR1 reads SGHVS; CDR2 reads FNYEAQ. V lost 3 bases, J lost 7 bases, and 10 bases stayed unmatched. The CDR3 loop reads CASSFNLAGGVRNEQFF. Written as DNA, the CDR3 is TGTGCCAGCAGCTTCAATCTAGCGGGGGGGGTGAGAAATGAGCAGTTCTTC. Variable domain in full (rest from reference TRBV7-6 and TRBJ2-1): GAGVSQSPRYKVTKRGQDVALRCDPISGHVSLYWYRQALGQGPEFLTYFNYEAQQDKSGLPNDRFSAERPEGSISTLTIQRTEQRDSAMYRCASSFNLAGGVRNEQFFGPGTRLTVL.

Only a few counts were recorded for this clonotype. This sequence joins TRBV20-1 and TRBJ2-2; D is ambiguous. V lost 1 base and J 5 bases, leaving 5 bases between the germline ends. CDR1 is DFQATT, CDR2 SNEGSKA, per germline (reference sequence). The length of the CDR3 is 12 residues. The CDR3 spells CSARAETGELFF. In DNA form, the CDR3 reads TGCAGTGCTAGAGCAGAAACCGGGGAGCTGTTTTTT.

V is TRBV6-1 and J is TRBJ1-4; D is undetermined. From germline, CDR1 is MNHNS and CDR2 SASEGT. This CDR3 comprises 12 residues. V gave up 5 bases and J gave up 11 bases, with 12 bases separating them. Here the CDR3 DNA reads TGTGCCAGCAGTCAAAGGGATGGTAAACTGTTTTTT. This codes for CASSQRDGKLFF.

This clonotype was counted many times. V gene TRBV14 combines with J gene TRBJ1-2; D is undetermined. The CDR3 loop spans 12 amino acids. CDR1 and CDR2 (germline): SGHDN, FVKESK. With 5 bases removed from V and 2 bases from J, the gap between germline ends came to 6 bases. Here the CDR3 DNA reads TGTGCCAGCAGCGCACAGAACTATGGCTACACCTTC. The encoded protein is CASSAQNYGYTF.

This clonotype has at least ten counts. The chain couples TRBV7-6 to TRBJ2-1; perhaps TRBD2 as D (6 bases). Deletions cut 3 bases from V and 5 bases from J, with 17 bases between. This CDR3 has 16 residues. Germline V gene data show CDR1 as SGHVS and CDR2 as FNYEAQ. As DNA, the CDR3 is TGTGCCAGCAGCTTTGGTCTTAGGGGACTGAACAATGAGCAGTTCTTC. Amino acid sequence: CASSFGLRGLNNEQFF.

The V call is TRBV5-1, the J call TRBJ2-5, with 10 bases fitting TRBD1. J lost 2 bases, V lost 6 bases, and 13 bases had no gene match. Germline V lookup: CDR1 SGHRS, CDR2 YFSETQ. This CDR3 spans 17 amino acids. The CDR3 DNA sequence: TGCGCCAGCAAACCGGGACAGGGGTCCCCTCTACAAGAGACCCAGTACTTC. Translation: CASKPGQGSPLQETQYF.

Many counts were recorded for this clonotype. V gene TRBV7-2 combines with J gene TRBJ2-3, with D uncertain. The CDR3 loop spans 14 amino acids. The germline gives CDR1 SGHTA, CDR2 FQGNSA. The germline V and J ends were trimmed by 6 bases and 1 base, with 11 bases remaining between them. The CDR3 region is CASSPGIGTDTQYF. The CDR3 region has the DNA TGTGCCAGCAGTCCCGGTATTGGCACAGATACGCAGTATTTT.

This clonotype was observed a few times. V usage is TRBV7-2 and J usage is TRBJ1-1; 9 nucleotides line up with TRBD1. The CDR3 spans 15 residues. The trim removed 10 bases at V and 4 bases at J, leaving 13 bases unmatched. The germline V gene encodes CDR1 SGHTA and CDR2 FQGNSA. The chain's CDR3 is CATTPGQGYSTEAFF. Here the CDR3 DNA reads TGTGCCACCACCCCGGGACAGGGTTATAGCACTGAAGCTTTCTTT.

The V gene is TRBV2, the J gene TRBJ1-2, with 10 bases fitting TRBD1. Germline V gene data show CDR1 as SNHLY and CDR2 as FYNNEI. With V trimmed by 7 bases and J by 4 bases, 6 bases remained unmatched. The CDR3 is 14 residues long. The CDR3 nucleotides read TGTGCCAGCACCCCAGACAGGGGGCTCTATGGCTACACCTTC. This codes for CASTPDRGLYGYTF.

This clonotype was observed a few times. V gene TRBV12-3 or TRBV12-4 combines with J gene TRBJ1-3; D remains ambiguous. The CDR3 is 15 residues long. V gave up 2 bases and J gave up 4 bases, with 12 bases separating them. The CDR3 sequence is CASSLKGSGGNTIYF. The CDR3 DNA reads as TGTGCCAGCAGTTTAAAGGGTTCGGGCGGAAACACCATATATTTT.

A remark on this clonotype: The final CDR3 position lacks the conserved phenylalanine or tryptophan, pointing to a likely read error. The chain recombines TRBV7-2 with TRBJ2-5; unclear D gene. The germline V gene has CDR1 SGHTA and CDR2 FQGNSA. The CDR3 extends over 11 amino acids. V was pared by 4 bases and J by 7 bases, with 7 bases between. CDR3 loop: CASSSRRTQYV. The CDR3 bases are TGTGCCAGCAGCTCCAGGAGGACCCAGTACGTC.

This clonotype was recorded at least ten times. The J gene is TRBJ2-5, the V gene TRBV4-3; 8 bases are a match to TRBD2. Germline V gene lookup returns CDR1 LGHNA and CDR2 YSLEER. The trim removed 5 bases at V and 3 bases at J, leaving 8 bases unmatched. This CDR3 region has 15 residues. The CDR3 nucleotides read TGCGCCAGCAGCACCTTGCCGGGGGGGGAAGAGACCCAGTACTTC. Translating it yields CASSTLPGGEETQYF.

The V gene is TRBV2, the J gene TRBJ2-1, with 12 bases identical to TRBD2. The CDR3 has 15 residues. V was clipped by 5 bases and J by 8 bases; unmatched bases: 7. From germline, CDR1 is SNHLY and CDR2 FYNNEI. The CDR3 protein is CASSKTSGGYDEQFF. The CDR3 DNA sequence: TGTGCCAGCAGTAAGACTAGCGGGGGATACGATGAGCAGTTCTTC.

The V call is TRBV20-1, the J call TRBJ2-1; D is unclear. Trimming stripped 3 bases from V and 7 bases from J, with 10 bases between. The germline gives CDR1 DFQATT, CDR2 SNEGSKA (reference sequence). The CDR3 spans 12 residues. The CDR3 DNA reads as TGCAGTGCTAGGACCCGTTTAAATGAGCAGTTCTTC. This gives the protein CSARTRLNEQFF.

CDR3 residues: CASSTLTRRRIRAEQYF. The CDR3 DNA sequence: TGTGCCAGCAGTACACTCACTCGGAGACGGATTAGGGCTGAGCAGTACTTC. This rearrangement joins TRBV6-2 or TRBV6-3 to TRBJ2-7; D is ambiguous. With 5 bases removed from V and 7 bases from J, the gap between germline ends came to 27 bases. The CDR3 covers 17 residues. Germline-derived CDR1 and CDR2 are MNHEY and SVGEGT.

The chain couples TRBV19 to TRBJ2-3; the D gene is possibly TRBD2 (6 bases). Germline V gene lookup returns CDR1 LNHDA and CDR2 SQIVND (reference sequence). This CDR3 is 14 amino acids long. Trimming removed 3 bases from V and 6 bases from J, with 13 bases in between. DNA of the CDR3: TGTGCCAGTAGTATTGGGGACTCCCAGGATACGCAGTATTTT. Encoded protein: CASSIGDSQDTQYF.

Comments on this clonotype: Since a much larger clone is just one base distant, this may be a read error. This rearrangement joins TRBV6-1 to TRBJ1-2, with a possible D match to TRBD1 (5 bases). CDR1 and CDR2 (germline): MNHNS, SASEGT. There are 14 residues in the CDR3. CDR3 DNA sequence: TGTGCCAGCAGGGAAGCGCTCGGGGGGAGTGGCTACACCTTC. This sequence encodes CASREALGGSGYTF.

This clonotype showed up many times. CDR3 bases: TGTGCCAGCAAGCTACTAGCAGGAGATACGCAGTATTTT. It codes for CASKLLAGDTQYF. V and J are TRBV27 and TRBJ2-3, with D perhaps TRBD2 (6 bases). The V gene's germline CDR1 is MNHEY and CDR2 SMNVEV (reference sequence). This CDR3 comprises 13 residues. The germline V and J ends were trimmed by 7 bases and 5 bases, with 13 bases remaining between them.

The chain recombines TRBV12-3 or TRBV12-4 with TRBJ2-6; D perhaps matches TRBD1 (6 bases). The CDR3 spans 16 residues. The germline V and J ends were trimmed by 3 bases and 3 bases, with 12 bases remaining between them. The DNA of the CDR3 is TGTGCCAGCAGTTTCACAGGGCTCGGTGGGGCCAACGTCCTGACTTTC. Translated: CASSFTGLGGANVLTF.

In its sample, this clonotype was seen a few times. The V call is TRBV27, the J call TRBJ1-1; TRBD1 matches at 7 bases. V dropped 0 bases and J dropped 5; count of bases not matched to a gene: 6. The CDR3 extends over 15 amino acids. Per the germline V gene, CDR1 is MNHEY and CDR2 is SMNVEV (reference sequence). The CDR3: CASSLSGTVWTEAFF. CDR3 nucleotide sequence: TGTGCCAGCAGTTTATCGGGGACAGTTTGGACTGAAGCTTTCTTT.

Turning to this clonotype: At one end, the junction sequence differs from germline, possibly due to a read error. The chain links TRBV30 to TRBJ2-7; 8 nucleotides align to TRBD1. The CDR3 is 15 residues long. Germline CDR1 is GTSNPN and CDR2 is SVGIG (reference sequence). Here the CDR3 DNA reads TGTGCCTGGAGTGGGGCAGGGGGCCCTTTTTACGAGCAGGACTTC. Translation gives CAWSGAGGPFYEQDF. Full variable domain (outside the CDR3, taken from reference TRBV30 and TRBJ2-7): SQTIHQWPATLVQPVGSPLSLECTVEGTSNPNLYWYRQAAGRGLQLLFYSVGIGQISSEVPQNLSASRPQDRQFILSSKKLLLSDSGFYLCAWSGAGGPFYEQDFGPGTRLTVT.

This chain connects TRBV20-1 to TRBJ2-5, with 10 bases aligning to TRBD2. This CDR3 contains 14 residues. Germline CDR1 is DFQATT and CDR2 is SNEGSKA (reference sequence). Losses at the gene ends were 6 bases for V and 1 base for J; bases not matched to a gene: 5. The CDR3 protein is CSAPLAGSQETQYF. CDR3 nucleotide sequence: TGCAGTGCCCCACTAGCGGGGTCCCAAGAGACCCAGTACTTC.

About this clonotype: Since a much larger clone is just one base distant, this may be a read error. The V call is TRBV20-1, the J call TRBJ2-1, with 7 bases aligning to TRBD2. The CDR3 has 16 amino acids. The V gene's germline CDR1 is DFQATT and CDR2 SNEGSKA (reference sequence). V gave up 1 base and J gave up 7 bases; unmatched junction bases: 13. CDR3 in amino acids: CSARAEAGLVENEQFF. For the CDR3, the DNA is TGCAGTGCTAGAGCAGAGGCAGGACTAGTGGAAAATGAGCAGTTCTTC.

This clonotype was picked up many times. This sequence joins TRBV30 and TRBJ2-1; D possibly corresponds to TRBD1 (5 bases). The V end lost 4 bases, the J end lost 9 bases, and 16 bases lay between the germline ends. In germline, CDR1 is GTSNPN, CDR2 SVGIG (reference sequence). The CDR3 is 13 residues long. CDR3 protein: CAWTQDRGGEQFF. CDR3 coding DNA: TGTGCCTGGACACAGGACCGAGGCGGTGAGCAGTTCTTC.